These 28 T cell receptor beta chains share one sample of origin, sequenced in a study of CXCR3-negative and CXCR3-positive naive CD8 T cells. General study findings and limits: Hydrophobicity of TRB CDR3s was greater in CXCR3-positive naive cells than in CXCR3-negative naive cells.

Antigens for these TCRs are unknown. Through 5' RACE with UMI labels, the TRB cDNA libraries were prepared. TCRdb re-analyzed the 5' RACE reads; it lists each CDR3 protein once, without DNA. Recorded for this sample: around 120,000 distinct CDR3 sequences. The sequenced material came from naive CXCR3+ CD8+ T cells from blood. Subset reported: CD45RO-CCR7+CD27+CD95- naive CD8+ T cells expressing CXCR3 (TNR3+). These receptors all come from a human donor in good health. Some clones in this sample may be carry-over from other donors' samples.

V and J are TRBV12-5 and TRBJ1-6; without DNA, the TCRdb call of TRBD1 cannot be checked. Germline V gene sequence: CDR1 LGHNT, CDR2 FRNRAP. The CDR3 sequence is 18 residues long. The CDR3 is CASGLDPSGQVSNSPLHF.

This chain connects TRBV18 to TRBJ1-2; checking the TCRdb D call of TRBD1 is not possible without DNA. The CDR3 length is 14 residues. Per the germline V gene, CDR1 is KGHSH and CDR2 is LQKENI. CDR3 sequence reads: CASSPETDNYGYTF. The complete variable domain, with remaining parts taken from reference TRBV18 and TRBJ1-2, reads NAGVMQNPRHLVRRRGQEARLRCSPMKGHSHVYWYRQLPEEGLKFMVYLQKENIIDESGMPKERFSAEFPKEGPSILRIQQVVRGDSAAYFCASSPETDNYGYTFGSGTRLTVV.

J is TRBJ1-1 and V is TRBV11-3; TCRdb's D gene call, TRBD1, goes unchecked for lack of DNA. Per the germline V gene, CDR1 is SGHNT and CDR2 is YENEEA. The CDR3 runs to 18 residues. This chain's CDR3 is CASSFTGLGIGGATEAFF.

This chain uses TRBV5-1 with TRBJ1-1; checking the TCRdb D call of TRBD1 is not possible without DNA. Looked up from germline, CDR1 is SGHRS and CDR2 is YFSETQ. The length of the CDR3 is 13 residues. The CDR3 reads CASMGPLGTEAFF.

The J gene is TRBJ1-3, the V gene TRBV7-3. The CDR3 is 13 amino acids. CDR1 is SGHTA, CDR2 FQGTGA, per germline. This chain's CDR3 is CASSGTEDDTIYF.

The V and J genes are TRBV5-6 and TRBJ2-5; TCRdb outputs TRBD1, but without DNA this stays unchecked. The germline V gene encodes CDR1 SGHDT and CDR2 YYEEEE. This CDR3 region has 14 residues. This chain's CDR3 is CASSLVGARETQYF. The full variable domain, its missing parts supplied by reference TRBV5-6 and TRBJ2-5, is DAGVTQSPTHLIKTRGQQVTLRCSPKSGHDTVSWYQQALGQGPQFIFQYYEEEERQRGNFPDRFSGHQFPNYSSELNVNALLLGDSALYLCASSLVGARETQYFGPGTRLLVL.

The rearrangement joins TRBV18 to TRBJ2-7; the TCRdb D gene call, TRBD1, has no DNA to confirm it. This CDR3 has 13 amino acids. The germline V gene has CDR1 KGHSH and CDR2 LQKENI. CDR3 sequence reads: CASSPPIGGPLIF.

This chain links TRBV15 with TRBJ2-1; TCRdb lists TRBD1, though no DNA is available to test this call. The CDR3 totals 14 residues. Germline V CDR1 and CDR2: LNHNV, YYDKDF (reference sequence). The CDR3 sequence: CATSNEGQGDEQFF.

The chain has TRBV12-3 or TRBV12-4 and TRBJ2-7; TCRdb designates TRBD1, a call that cannot be tested without DNA. The CDR3 has 19 amino acids. CDR3 residues: CASSLANRVSGPEAYEQYF.

The genes are TRBV25-1 and TRBJ2-7. The V gene's germline CDR1 is MGHDK and CDR2 SYGVNS. The CDR3 covers 13 residues. The CDR3 spells CASSEWVRDEQYF.

The J gene is TRBJ2-2, the V gene TRBV7-9; TCRdb reports TRBD1, a call that lacks DNA to check it against. The CDR3 consists of 16 residues. The germline V gene has CDR1 SEHNR and CDR2 FQNEAQ (reference sequence). The CDR3 is CASTPRDRVHTGELFF.

V usage is TRBV7-9 and J usage is TRBJ2-2; TCRdb's D gene call, TRBD1, goes unchecked for lack of DNA. CDR3 length: 18 amino acids. Germline values: CDR1 SEHNR, CDR2 FQNEAQ (reference sequence). Here the CDR3 reads CASSASVGTDSNTGELFF.

V is TRBV20-1 and J is TRBJ2-2. Germline lookup yields CDR1 DFQATT and CDR2 SNEGSKA (reference sequence). This CDR3 comprises 14 residues. CDR3 sequence: CSARDQGNTGELFF.

The chain is built from TRBV7-6 and TRBJ2-1; the D call of TRBD1 rests on TCRdb alone, since no DNA is present to check it. CDR1 and CDR2 from the germline V gene are SGHVS and FNYEAQ. The CDR3 is 17 amino acids. This CDR3 reads CASSLAIAGTKHNEQFF. The variable domain in full, with the rest retrieved from reference TRBV7-6 and TRBJ2-1, is GAGVSQSPRYKVTKRGQDVALRCDPISGHVSLYWYRQALGQGPEFLTYFNYEAQQDKSGLPNDRFSAERPEGSISTLTIQRTEQRDSAMYRCASSLAIAGTKHNEQFFGPGTRLTVL.

The chain combines TRBV6-1 with TRBJ2-4; the D call from TCRdb, TRBD1, cannot be confirmed without DNA. The CDR3 consists of 14 residues. The V gene's germline CDR1 is MNHNS and CDR2 SASEGT. The CDR3 here is CASSDSAGPNIQYF.

The chain couples TRBV2 to TRBJ1-1; TCRdb's D gene call, TRBD1, goes unchecked for lack of DNA. Germline-derived CDR1 and CDR2 are SNHLY and FYNNEI. This CDR3 comprises 13 residues. This CDR3 reads CASRPGQNTEAFF.

The chain links TRBV14 to TRBJ2-7. CDR3 size: 14 residues. In germline, CDR1 is SGHDN, CDR2 FVKESK. The CDR3 spells CASSQDRESYEQYF.

The rearrangement links TRBV3-1 to TRBJ2-5; TCRdb proposes TRBD2, but this gene call is untestable without DNA. CDR1 is LGHDT, CDR2 YNNKEL, per germline (reference sequence). The length of the CDR3 is 16 residues. The CDR3 protein is CASSQVAGAGQETQYF.

This chain uses TRBV28 with TRBJ2-1; TCRdb picks TRBD2, but there is no DNA to check that call. Germline CDR1 is MDHEN and CDR2 is SYDVKM. The CDR3 totals 15 residues. The CDR3 loop is CASSFTSGGLYEQFF. The full variable domain, completed using reference TRBV28 and TRBJ2-1, is DVKVTQSSRYLVKRTGEKVFLECVQDMDHENMFWYRQDPGLGLRLIYFSYDVKMKEKGDIPEGYSVSREKKERFSLILESASTNQTSMYLCASSFTSGGLYEQFFGPGTRLTVL.

The gene calls are TRBV7-9 and TRBJ1-2; there is no DNA to check the TCRdb D call of TRBD1. This CDR3 comprises 16 residues. Per germline, CDR1 SEHNR and CDR2 FQNEAQ (reference sequence). CDR3: CASSLTTQGTSYGYTF. The variable domain in full, with the rest retrieved from reference TRBV7-9 and TRBJ1-2, is DTGVSQNPRHKITKRGQNVTFRCDPISEHNRLYWYRQTLGQGPEFLTYFQNEAQLEKSRLLSDRFSAERPKGSFSTLEIQRTEQGDSAMYLCASSLTTQGTSYGYTFGSGTRLTVV.

J is TRBJ2-1 and V is TRBV20-1; as DNA is missing, the TRBD1 call by TCRdb cannot be tested. Per the germline V gene, CDR1 is DFQATT and CDR2 is SNEGSKA (reference sequence). The CDR3 spans 15 residues. CDR3 protein: CSAATGGSSYNEQFF.

The gene calls are TRBV29-1 and TRBJ2-2. The germline CDR1 and CDR2 sequences are SQVTM and ANQGSEA. The CDR3 runs 14 residues. CDR3 in amino acids: CSVEDLGNTGELFF.

The gene calls are TRBV28 and TRBJ2-3; the D call from TCRdb, TRBD1, cannot be confirmed without DNA. CDR1 is MDHEN and CDR2 is SYDVKM in the germline V gene. CDR3 length: 11 residues. CDR3 protein: CASRSGSTQYF.

The chain combines TRBV10-1 with TRBJ1-1; the TRBD1 assignment by TCRdb is unverifiable without DNA. CDR3 length: 14 residues. Germline V gene sequence: CDR1 WNHNN, CDR2 SYGVQD (reference sequence). The CDR3 loop is CASSKTGLQSEAFF.

This chain joins TRBV10-3 and TRBJ2-1; TCRdb selects TRBD1, and the lack of DNA leaves this call unchecked. The CDR3 sequence is 15 residues long. Germline V gene sequence: CDR1 ENHRY, CDR2 SYGVKD. CDR3: CAISAGQGAIDEQFF.

This sequence joins TRBV15 and TRBJ2-7. This CDR3 has 14 residues. CDR1 LNHNV and CDR2 YYDKDF come from the germline V gene (reference sequence). This CDR3 is CATSRGEQLYEQYF.

The J gene is TRBJ2-7, the V gene TRBV29-1; TCRdb names TRBD1, which stays unverified in the absence of DNA. CDR3 length: 14 amino acids. The germline V gene encodes CDR1 SQVTM and CDR2 ANQGSEA. CDR3 protein: CSVVREAGVYEQYF.

The chain uses TRBV19 and TRBJ1-1. Germline values: CDR1 LNHDA, CDR2 SQIVND (reference sequence). This CDR3 has 12 residues. The CDR3 region is CASSIQCAEAFF.